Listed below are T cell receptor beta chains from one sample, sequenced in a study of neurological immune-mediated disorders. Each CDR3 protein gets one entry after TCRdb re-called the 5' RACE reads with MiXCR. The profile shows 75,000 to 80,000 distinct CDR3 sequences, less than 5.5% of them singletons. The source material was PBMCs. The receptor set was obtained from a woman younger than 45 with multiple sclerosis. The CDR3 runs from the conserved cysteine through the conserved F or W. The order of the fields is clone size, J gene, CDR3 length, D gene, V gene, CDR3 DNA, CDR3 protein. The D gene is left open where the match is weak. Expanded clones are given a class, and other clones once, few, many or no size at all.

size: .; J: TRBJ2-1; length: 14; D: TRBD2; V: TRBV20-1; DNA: TGCAGTGCTACGAGCGGGGGGGACCACAATGAGCAGTTCTTC; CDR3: CSATSGGDHNEQFF
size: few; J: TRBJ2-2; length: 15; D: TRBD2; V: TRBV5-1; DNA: TGCGCCAGCAGCCCAAGACGGGAGGGAGCCGGGGAGCTGTTTTTT; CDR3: CASSPRREGAGELFF
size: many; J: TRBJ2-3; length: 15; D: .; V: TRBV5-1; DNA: TGCGCCAGCAGCCCGGGCCTCAGACGAACAGATACGCAGTATTTT; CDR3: CASSPGLRRTDTQYF
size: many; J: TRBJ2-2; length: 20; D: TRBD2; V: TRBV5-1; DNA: TGCGCCAGCAGCTCGAGGGGACTAGCGGGAAATTCGGCAAACACCGGGGAGCTGTTTTTT; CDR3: CASSSRGLAGNSANTGELFF
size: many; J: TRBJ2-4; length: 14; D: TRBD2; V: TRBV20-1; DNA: TGCAGTGCTGGACTAGCGGGAGCCAAAAACATTCAGTACTTC; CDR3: CSAGLAGAKNIQYF
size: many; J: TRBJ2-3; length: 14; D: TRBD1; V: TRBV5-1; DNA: TGCGCCAGCAGCGCACTCCCGACAGGGGATACGCAGTATTTT; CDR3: CASSALPTGDTQYF
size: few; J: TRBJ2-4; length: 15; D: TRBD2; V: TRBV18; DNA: TGTGCCAGCTCACCACCGACGGGGGGGAAGCACATTCAGTACTTC; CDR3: CASSPPTGGKHIQYF
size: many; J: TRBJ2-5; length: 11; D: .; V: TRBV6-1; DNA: TGTGCCAGCAGCGAAGGGGAGACCCAGTACTTC; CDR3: CASSEGETQYF
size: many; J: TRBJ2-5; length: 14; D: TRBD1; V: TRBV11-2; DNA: TGTGCCAGCAGCTCGGGGACAGACCAAGAGACCCAGTACTTC; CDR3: CASSSGTDQETQYF
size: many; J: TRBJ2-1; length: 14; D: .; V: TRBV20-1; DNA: TGCAGTGCTAAGGACTACACCTCTTACAATGAGCAGTTCTTC; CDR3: CSAKDYTSYNEQFF
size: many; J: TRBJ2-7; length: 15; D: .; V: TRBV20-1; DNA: TGCAGTGCGCCTGGCAGTGGCGGTCCTTTGGTCGAGCAGTACTTC; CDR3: CSAPGSGGPLVEQYF
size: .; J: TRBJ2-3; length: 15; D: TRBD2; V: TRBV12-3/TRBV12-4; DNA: TGTGCCAGCAGACTAGCGGGATCTAGCACAGATACGCAGTATTTT; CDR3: CASRLAGSSTDTQYF
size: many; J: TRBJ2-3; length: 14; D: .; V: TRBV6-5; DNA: TGTGCCAGCAGCTGGGGACGGAGGGCAGATACGCAGTATTTT; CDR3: CASSWGRRADTQYF
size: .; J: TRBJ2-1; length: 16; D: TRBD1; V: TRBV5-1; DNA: TGCGCCAGCAGAGTGACCGGGACAGGGGGCCACAATGAGCAGTTCTTC; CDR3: CASRVTGTGGHNEQFF
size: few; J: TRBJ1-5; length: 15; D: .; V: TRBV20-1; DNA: TGCAGTGCTAGATCACCCGACGGAGAATATCAGCCCCAGCATTTT; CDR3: CSARSPDGEYQPQHF
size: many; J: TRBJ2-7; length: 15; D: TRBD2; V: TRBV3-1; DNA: TGTGCCAGCAGCCAAATGTCCGGGAGGGCCTACGAGCAGTACTTC; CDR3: CASSQMSGRAYEQYF
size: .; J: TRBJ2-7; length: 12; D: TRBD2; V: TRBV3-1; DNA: TGTGCCAGCAGCCTCCCGGGGGGGGAGCAGTACTTC; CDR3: CASSLPGGEQYF
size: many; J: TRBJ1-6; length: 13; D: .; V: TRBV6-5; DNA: TGTGCCAGCAGTTACTCGAAGGGTTCACCCCTCCACTTT; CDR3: CASSYSKGSPLHF
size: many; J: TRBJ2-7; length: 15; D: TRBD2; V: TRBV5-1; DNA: TGCGCCAGCAGCTTGGGGCTAGCGGGAGGTCGTGAGCAGTACTTC; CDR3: CASSLGLAGGREQYF
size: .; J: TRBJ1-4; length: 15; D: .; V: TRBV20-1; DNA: TGCAGTGCTCCCCAAGGGGGGGGGACTAATGAAAAACTGTTTTTT; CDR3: CSAPQGGGTNEKLFF
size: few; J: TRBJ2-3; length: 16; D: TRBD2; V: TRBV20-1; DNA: TGCAGTGCTAGAGGGAACGGGAGGGCCGGCACAGATACGCAGTATTTT; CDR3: CSARGNGRAGTDTQYF
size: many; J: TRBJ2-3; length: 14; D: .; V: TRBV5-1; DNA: TGCGCCAGCAGCTCCTCGTCGGGGCGAAATACGCAGTATTTT; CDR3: CASSSSSGRNTQYF
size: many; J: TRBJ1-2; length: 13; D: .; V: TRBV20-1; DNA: TGCAGTGCTAGAGACCAGGGGTTACATGGCTACACCTTC; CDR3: CSARDQGLHGYTF
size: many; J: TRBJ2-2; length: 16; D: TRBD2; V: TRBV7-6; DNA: TGTGCCAGCAGTTTCCATAGCGGGGTGAACACCGGGGAGCTGTTTTTT; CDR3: CASSFHSGVNTGELFF
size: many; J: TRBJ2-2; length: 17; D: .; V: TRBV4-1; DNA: TGCGCCAGCAGCCAAAAGGGATTCAGGAGGAACACCGGGGAGCTGTTTTTT; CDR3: CASSQKGFRRNTGELFF
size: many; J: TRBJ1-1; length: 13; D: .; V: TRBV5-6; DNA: TGTGCCAGCACCCTCGGAGGGGTCACTGAAGCTTTCTTT; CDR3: CASTLGGVTEAFF
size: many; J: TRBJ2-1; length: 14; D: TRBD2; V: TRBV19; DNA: TGTGCCAGTAAGGGCGGGAGTTCCTACAATGAGCAGTTCTTC; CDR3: CASKGGSSYNEQFF
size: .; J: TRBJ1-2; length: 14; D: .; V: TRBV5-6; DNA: TGTGCCAGCAGCTTGGGACCTTCTAACTATGGCTACACCTTC; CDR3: CASSLGPSNYGYTF
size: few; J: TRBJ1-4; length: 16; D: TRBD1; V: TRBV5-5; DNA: TGTGCCAGCAGCTCAAGACAGGGGGCCCGTAATGAAAAACTGTTTTTT; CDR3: CASSSRQGARNEKLFF
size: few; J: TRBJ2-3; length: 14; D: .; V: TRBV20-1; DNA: TGCAGTGGTGTGGGTAGCGGAAGCACAGATACGCAGTATTTT; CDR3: CSGVGSGSTDTQYF
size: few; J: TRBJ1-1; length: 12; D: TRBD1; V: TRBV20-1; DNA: TGCAGTGCTAGAGCCTTTCAGGGGGCGGCTTTCTTT; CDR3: CSARAFQGAAFF